Shown below are 14 T cell receptor beta chains from a single sample sequenced in a study of early T cells in non-severe SARS-CoV-2 infection. TCRdb independently ran MiXCR on the 5' RACE reads; one entry per CDR3 protein. The sample records 85,000 to 100,000 distinct CDR3 sequences, 11% being singletons. This sample comprised whole blood, obtained at baseline. The receptors here all came from an adult who was a healthcare worker with PCR-confirmed SARS-CoV-2 infection or an uninfected control (not recorded which).

At least ten counts were recorded for this clonotype. The J gene is TRBJ2-7, the V gene TRBV7-2; D is undetermined. Trimming took 1 base from V and 5 from J, leaving 9 bases between them. The CDR3 spans 13 residues. The germline gives CDR1 SGHTA, CDR2 FQGNSA. The CDR3 DNA follows: TGTGCCAGCAGCTTAGGTATTCGCGACGAGCAGTACTTC. It encodes CASSLGIRDEQYF.

This clonotype came up many times. The chain combines TRBV20-1 with TRBJ1-2; 10 bases are a match to TRBD1. Germline CDR1 is DFQATT and CDR2 is SNEGSKA (reference sequence). V lost 0 bases and J lost 3; bases outside the gene matches: 4. The CDR3 is 15 amino acids. Here the CDR3 DNA reads TGCAGTGCTAGAGAGCGGGACAGGGGAGACTATGGCTACACCTTC. Its protein product is CSARERDRGDYGYTF.

This clonotype has a count of ten or more. The rearrangement joins TRBV7-9 to TRBJ2-7; no clear D. Trimming removed 5 bases at V and 0 bases at J, with 5 bases between. CDR3 length equals 12 residues. The V gene's germline CDR1 is SEHNR and CDR2 FQNEAQ (reference sequence). The CDR3 DNA sequence: TGTGCCAGCAGCCGGAGCTCCTACGAGCAGTACTTC. Translated, it gives CASSRSSYEQYF. The full variable domain, with the rest looked up from reference TRBV7-9 and TRBJ2-7, is DTGVSQNPRHKITKRGQNVTFRCDPISEHNRLYWYRQTLGQGPEFLTYFQNEAQLEKSRLLSDRFSAERPKGSFSTLEIQRTEQGDSAMYLCASSRSSYEQYFGPGTRLTVT.

CDR3 region: CSVEGSQGRNNEQFF. For the CDR3, the DNA is TGCAGCGTTGAAGGAAGCCAGGGTAGGAACAATGAGCAGTTCTTC. The rearrangement links TRBV29-1 to TRBJ2-1; weak D call: TRBD1 (5 bases). The CDR3 is 15 amino acids. V was shortened by 1 base and J by 5 bases, with 15 bases between the two germline ends. The germline V gene encodes CDR1 SQVTM and CDR2 ANQGSEA.

This clonotype was found a few times. The V gene is TRBV7-6, the J gene TRBJ2-5; 8 nucleotides agree with TRBD2. CDR3 length equals 16 residues. CDR1 and CDR2 (germline): SGHVS, FNYEAQ. The V and J ends lost 5 bases and 9 bases, in that order; junction bases with no gene match: 17. The CDR3 loop reads CASSQPAVPAGEAQYF. The DNA of the CDR3 is TGTGCCAGCAGCCAGCCCGCGGTCCCAGCGGGGGAGGCCCAGTACTTC.

The chain combines TRBV24-1 with TRBJ2-1; 11 bases are a match to TRBD1. The germline CDR1 and CDR2 sequences are KGHDR and SFDVKD. CDR3 size: 17 residues. Trimming at V came to 4 bases and at J to 3 bases, leaving 7 bases not matched to a gene. The CDR3 region has the DNA TGTGCCACCAGTGACCCTGGACAGGGGGCGGGCTACAATGAGCAGTTCTTC. Translated: CATSDPGQGAGYNEQFF.

This clonotype was recorded a few times. V is TRBV30 and J is TRBJ1-1; maybe TRBD1 (6 bases). Trimming stripped 2 bases from V and 0 bases from J, with 10 bases between. Germline V gene data show CDR1 as GTSNPN and CDR2 as SVGIG (reference sequence). The CDR3 extends over 14 amino acids. The CDR3 bases are TGTGCCTGGAGTAAGGACAGCCTGAACACTGAAGCTTTCTTT. Its translation is CAWSKDSLNTEAFF.

This clonotype was seen a handful of times. The chain couples TRBV4-3 to TRBJ2-7; D call uncertain. Trimming cost V 0 bases and J 3 bases, with 12 bases left between them. This CDR3 region has 15 residues. Germline assignment: CDR1 LGHNA and CDR2 YSLEER. The CDR3 nucleotides are TGCGCCAGCAGCCAAGATTTGGGATCCGGCTACGAGCAGTACTTC. Translating it yields CASSQDLGSGYEQYF.

The chain has TRBV12-5 and TRBJ2-5; D is perhaps TRBD2 (5 bases). CDR3 length: 13 residues. In germline, CDR1 is LGHNT, CDR2 FRNRAP. V was shortened by 7 bases and J by 4 bases, with 13 bases between the two germline ends. The CDR3 DNA sequence: TGTGCTAGTGTATCGGGGTCCGGAGAGACCCAGTACTTC. Translated, it gives CASVSGSGETQYF.

This clonotype has only a few counts. V is TRBV7-9 and J is TRBJ2-2, with 10 bases fitting TRBD2. Losses at the gene ends were 6 bases for V and 5 bases for J; bases not matched to a gene: 6. The germline CDR1 and CDR2 sequences are SEHNR and FQNEAQ (reference sequence). The CDR3 sequence is 15 residues long. The CDR3 loop is CASRILAGETGELFF. The CDR3 DNA reads TGTGCCAGCAGGATCCTAGCGGGAGAGACCGGGGAGCTGTTTTTT.

In its sample, this clonotype was seen a few times. The chain joins TRBV29-1 to TRBJ2-7; the D is unclear. CDR3 length: 11 residues. The V gene lost 0 bases and the J gene lost 4 bases, with 4 bases spanning the gap. Germline V lookup: CDR1 SQVTM, CDR2 ANQGSEA. The DNA for the CDR3 is TGCAGCGTTGAAGAGCTATACGAGCAGTACTTC. It translates to CSVEELYEQYF.

This sequence joins TRBV5-1 and TRBJ1-5; no clear D. The CDR3 is 18 residues long. V lost 0 bases, J lost 6 bases, and 22 bases lay in between. Germline CDR1 is SGHRS and CDR2 is YFSETQ. CDR3 in amino acids: CASSLALGLDREIQPQHF. DNA for the CDR3: TGCGCCAGCAGCTTGGCGTTGGGGTTAGATCGGGAAATTCAGCCCCAGCATTTT.

This clonotype occurred a few times. The CDR3 loop is CASMGLAYEQYF. The CDR3 bases are TGCGCCAGCATGGGACTAGCCTACGAGCAGTACTTC. V is TRBV10-2 and J is TRBJ2-7, with 8 bases aligning to TRBD2. J was trimmed by 2 bases and V by 7 bases; bases with no gene match: 1. Germline CDR1 WSHSY, CDR2 SAAADI. There are 12 residues in the CDR3.

This clonotype was counted ten times or more. V and J are TRBV19 and TRBJ2-2; D uncertain. CDR1 and CDR2 (germline): LNHDA, SQIVND (reference sequence). The V and J ends lost 8 bases and 0 bases respectively, with 16 bases between them. This CDR3 comprises 16 residues. The CDR3 coding sequence is TGTGCCAGTCGTGATATCGCAGACACGAACACCGGGGAGCTGTTTTTT. It specifies CASRDIADTNTGELFF.